A selection of T cell receptor beta chains follows, all from one sample in a study of human T cells and chemical hapten exposure. TCRdb re-called the RACE reads through MiXCR, storing one row per CDR3 protein. The sample shows approximately 350,000 distinct CDR3 sequences, around 7% of them seen only once. The input for sequencing was whole blood, taken in connection with sensitization to the hapten diphenylcyclopropenone (DPC). These receptor sequences come from a woman aged 18-29 years with alopecia areata. Some clones in this sample may be carry-over from other donors' samples. CDR3s include the opening cysteine and the closing phenylalanine or tryptophan. Each record gives: J gene, D gene, V gene, clone size, CDR3 DNA, CDR3 protein. A D gene is named only where the DNA matches it firmly. Where a row states a size, it is once, few, many or the class of an expanded clone; other rows omit it.

TRBJ2-1	TRBD1	TRBV6-5	NA	TGTGCCAGCAGCTCCGGGACAGGGGGCTACAATGAGCAGTTCTTC	CASSSGTGGYNEQFF
TRBJ1-5	TRBD1	TRBV11-2	many	TGTGCCAGCAGCCCAATGGGGACAGGGATGGATCAGCCCCAGCATTTT	CASSPMGTGMDQPQHF
TRBJ2-3	TRBD2	TRBV7-6	NA	TGTGCCAGCACCCCGGGGGGGTGGTTGAGGACAGATACGCAGTATTTT	CASTPGGWLRTDTQYF
TRBJ2-7	TRBD1	TRBV6-2/TRBV6-3	NA	TGTGCCAGCACCAGGGGGCACTACGAGCAGTACTTC	CASTRGHYEQYF
TRBJ1-2	NA	TRBV5-5	few	TGTGCCAGCAGCTTGAATGCAGGGGACTATGGCTACACCTTC	CASSLNAGDYGYTF
TRBJ1-1	NA	TRBV20-1	many	TGCAGTGCTAATTTAAGACGAGTGAACACTGAAGCTTTCTTT	CSANLRRVNTEAFF
TRBJ2-6	NA	TRBV15	NA	TGTGCCACCAGCCGACAAACTGGGGCCAACGTCCTGACTTTC	CATSRQTGANVLTF
TRBJ1-1	NA	TRBV3-1	NA	TGTGCCAGCAGCCGGGACTTGAGTACTGAAGCTTTCTTT	CASSRDLSTEAFF
TRBJ2-1	TRBD2	TRBV14	few	TGTGCCAGCAGCCAACTAGCGGGGGTTGACAATGAGCAGTTCTTC	CASSQLAGVDNEQFF
TRBJ2-3	NA	TRBV6-1	few	TGTGCCAGCAGCCATTCGGAAGATACGCAGTATTTT	CASSHSEDTQYF
TRBJ2-2	NA	TRBV5-4	few	TGTGCCAGCAGCCCCGGGAACACCGGGGAGCTGTTTTTT	CASSPGNTGELFF
TRBJ1-5	NA	TRBV6-2/TRBV6-3	NA	TGTGCCAGCAGTTCCCCGCGTCCGCGTCAGCCCCAGCATTTT	CASSSPRPRQPQHF
TRBJ2-3	NA	TRBV7-2	many	TGTGCCAGCACCCGTAGCACAGATACGCAGTATTTT	CASTRSTDTQYF
TRBJ2-7	TRBD1	TRBV18	many	TGTGCCAGCTCACCTAAGACAGGGTTGTACGAGCAGTACTTC	CASSPKTGLYEQYF
TRBJ2-7	NA	TRBV5-1	NA	TGCGCCAGCAACCAGAGGACGGGTGACGAGCAGTACTTC	CASNQRTGDEQYF
TRBJ2-1	TRBD2	TRBV7-2	few	TGTGCCAGCAGCTCCGTACTAGCGGGGGGGAATGAGCAGTTCTTC	CASSSVLAGGNEQFF
TRBJ2-2	NA	TRBV29-1	many	TGCAGCGTTGGGGACGAGGCCATTAGGGCCGGGGAGCTGTTTTTT	CSVGDEAIRAGELFF
TRBJ1-1	NA	TRBV20-1	NA	TGCAGTGCTTGGGTAATTTTTGGCATGAACACTGAAGCTTTCTTT	CSAWVIFGMNTEAFF
TRBJ1-1	TRBD1	TRBV6-2/TRBV6-3	NA	TGTGCCAGCACCGAATACAGGGGGGAAGCTTTCTTT	CASTEYRGEAFF
TRBJ2-2	NA	TRBV6-2/TRBV6-3	many	TGTGCCAGCAGTTACTGGGTGGAGACCGGGGAGCTGTTTTTT	CASSYWVETGELFF
TRBJ1-2	TRBD1	TRBV12-3/TRBV12-4	few	TGTGCCAGCAGGCCGGGACAGGGAAGCTATGGCTACACCTTC	CASRPGQGSYGYTF
TRBJ2-1	TRBD2	TRBV7-8	many	TGTGCCAGCAGCCCCGGGACTAGCGGGGGGGCTTACAATGAGCAGTTCTTC	CASSPGTSGGAYNEQFF
TRBJ1-5	NA	TRBV5-1	NA	TGCGCCAGCAGCTTTGGGGGGGAAAATCAGCCCCAGCATTTT	CASSFGGENQPQHF
TRBJ2-3	NA	TRBV12-3/TRBV12-4	many	TGTGCCAGCAGTTTCCATTCCGAAGCAGATACGCAGTATTTT	CASSFHSEADTQYF
TRBJ1-1	TRBD1	TRBV4-2	NA	TGTGCCAGCAGCCAAGACAGGGGGCGCGGGGACACTGAAGCTTTCTTT	CASSQDRGRGDTEAFF
TRBJ2-7	NA	TRBV5-5	many	TGTGCCAGCAGCTACGGTCCAGGGCCCTCCTACGAGCAGTACTTC	CASSYGPGPSYEQYF
TRBJ2-5	TRBD1	TRBV29-1	many	TGCAGCCTCGGAGGACAGGCCCAAGAGACCCAGTACTTC	CSLGGQAQETQYF
TRBJ2-3	NA	TRBV20-1	many	TGCAGTGCTAGGGACAGCTCAGATACGCAGTATTTT	CSARDSSDTQYF
TRBJ1-5	TRBD1	TRBV5-6	few	TGTGCCAGCAGCTTTACCGACAGGGGGGATCAGCCCCAGCATTTT	CASSFTDRGDQPQHF
TRBJ2-7	TRBD1	TRBV5-4	few	TGTGCCAGCAGCGGGACAGGTTACGAGCAGTACTTC	CASSGTGYEQYF
TRBJ1-5	TRBD1	TRBV6-5	NA	TGTGCCAGCAGGGAGACTACAGGGGGGGGTCCCCAGCATTTT	CASRETTGGGPQHF
TRBJ2-3	TRBD2	TRBV10-3	many	TGTGCCATCAGTCAGGCTAGCGGGCCTCCCTCTAGCACAGATACGCAGTATTTT	CAISQASGPPSSTDTQYF
TRBJ2-1	NA	TRBV10-3	many	TGTGCCATCAGTGAGTCGCTGGGCAATGAGCAGTTCTTC	CAISESLGNEQFF
TRBJ2-7	TRBD1	TRBV11-1	NA	TGTGCCAGCAGCTTAGGACCGGGACAGGGGTTCTACGAGCAGTACTTC	CASSLGPGQGFYEQYF
TRBJ1-6	NA	TRBV27	NA	TGTGCCACCGGTCAACCCCTCCACTTT	CATGQPLHF
TRBJ1-1	NA	TRBV18	NA	TGTGCCAGCTCACCACCGAACTCTGAGAACACTGAAGCTTTCTTT	CASSPPNSENTEAFF
TRBJ1-1	NA	TRBV7-9	many	TGTGCCAGCAGGGACTCCTCTGCTTACCGTGAAGCTTTCTTT	CASRDSSAYREAFF
TRBJ2-5	TRBD2	TRBV12-3/TRBV12-4	few	TGTGCCAGCAGTGACCTAATTAAGGGAGGGCGCGAGACCCAGTACTTC	CASSDLIKGGRETQYF
TRBJ1-4	NA	TRBV4-3	few	TGCGCCAGCAGCCAAGAACCCGCAGGAGAAAAACTGTTTTTT	CASSQEPAGEKLFF
TRBJ2-1	NA	TRBV7-9	many	TGTGCCAGCAGGGCCTATCCTCAGTCCTCCTACAATGAGCAGTTCTTC	CASRAYPQSSYNEQFF
TRBJ2-7	NA	TRBV7-6	few	TGTGCCAGCAGCCCCATCGAGGGCGAGCAGTACTTC	CASSPIEGEQYF